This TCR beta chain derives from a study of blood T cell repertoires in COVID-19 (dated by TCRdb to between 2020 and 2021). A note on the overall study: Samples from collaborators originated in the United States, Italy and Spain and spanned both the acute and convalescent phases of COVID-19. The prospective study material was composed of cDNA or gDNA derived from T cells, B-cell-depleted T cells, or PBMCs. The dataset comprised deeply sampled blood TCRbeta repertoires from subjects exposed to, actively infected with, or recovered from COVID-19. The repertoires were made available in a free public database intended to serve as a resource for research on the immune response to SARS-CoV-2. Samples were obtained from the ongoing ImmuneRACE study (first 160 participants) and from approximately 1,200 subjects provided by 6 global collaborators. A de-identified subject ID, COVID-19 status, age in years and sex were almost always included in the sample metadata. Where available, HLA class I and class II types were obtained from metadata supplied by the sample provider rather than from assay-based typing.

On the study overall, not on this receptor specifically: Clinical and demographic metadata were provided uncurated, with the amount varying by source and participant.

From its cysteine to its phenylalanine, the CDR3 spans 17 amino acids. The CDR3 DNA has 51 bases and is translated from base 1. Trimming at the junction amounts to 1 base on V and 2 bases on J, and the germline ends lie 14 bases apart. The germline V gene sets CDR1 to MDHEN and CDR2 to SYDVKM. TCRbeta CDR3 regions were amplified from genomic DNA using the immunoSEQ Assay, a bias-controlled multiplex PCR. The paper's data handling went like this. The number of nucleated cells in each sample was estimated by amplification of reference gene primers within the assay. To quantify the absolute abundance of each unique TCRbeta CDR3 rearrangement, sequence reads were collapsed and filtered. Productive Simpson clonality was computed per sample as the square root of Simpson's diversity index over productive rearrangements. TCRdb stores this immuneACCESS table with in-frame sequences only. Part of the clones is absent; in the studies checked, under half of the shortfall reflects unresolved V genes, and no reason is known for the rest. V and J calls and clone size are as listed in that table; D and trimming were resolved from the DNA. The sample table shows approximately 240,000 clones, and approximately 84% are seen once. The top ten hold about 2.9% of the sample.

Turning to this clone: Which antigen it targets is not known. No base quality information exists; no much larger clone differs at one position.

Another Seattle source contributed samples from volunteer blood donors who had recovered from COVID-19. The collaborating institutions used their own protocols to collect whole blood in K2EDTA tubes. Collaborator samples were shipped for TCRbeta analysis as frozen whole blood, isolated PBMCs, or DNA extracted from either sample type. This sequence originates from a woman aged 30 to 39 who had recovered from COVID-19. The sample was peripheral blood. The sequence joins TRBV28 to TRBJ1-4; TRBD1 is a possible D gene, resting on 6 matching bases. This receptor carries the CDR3 CASSLSPGGGTNEKLFF. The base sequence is TGTGCCAGCAGTTTATCCCCGGGAGGGGGTACTAATGAAAAACTGTTTTTT.